What follows are 26 T cell receptor beta chains derived from one specimen sequenced in a study of blood T cell repertoires in COVID-19. Repertoires were generated with immunoSEQ multiplex PCR, while TCRdb's copy carries only in-frame clones and drops some. The sample yields about 180,000 clones, approximately 90% seen once. Sample: peripheral blood. Receptors originate from a woman aged 30 to 39 with active or convalescent COVID-19.

The CDR3 DNA reads TGTGCCACCAGTGGCGGGGGGCGAAGCACAGATACGCAGTATTTT. It yields the protein CATSGGGRSTDTQYF. The genes are TRBV24-1 and TRBJ2-3; 8 nucleotides agree with TRBD2. The junction had 3 bases not matched to a gene; V was cut back by 5 bases and J by 0 bases. CDR1 KGHDR and CDR2 SFDVKD come from the germline V gene. The CDR3 totals 15 residues.

V usage is TRBV5-4 and J usage is TRBJ2-1, with D unclear. The CDR3 length is 12 residues. Trimming stripped 5 bases from V and 9 bases from J, with 12 bases between. Germline assignment: CDR1 SGHNT and CDR2 YYREEE (reference sequence). This CDR3 is CASSLVSSEQFF. The CDR3 bases are TGTGCCAGCAGTTTAGTTAGCAGTGAGCAGTTCTTC.

This clone showed up just a few times. The V call is TRBV7-6, the J call TRBJ1-6; 9 nucleotides line up with TRBD1. The CDR3 has 15 amino acids. V trimming: 6 bases; J trimming: 8 bases; junction bases outside the gene matches: 8. Germline values: CDR1 SGHVS, CDR2 FNYEAQ. Here the CDR3 reads CASSYSGTGYSPLHF. CDR3 coding DNA: TGTGCCAGCAGTTATTCCGGGACAGGGTATTCACCCCTCCACTTT.

V is TRBV7-9 and J is TRBJ1-1; the match to TRBD1 covers 7 bases. The CDR3 loop spans 13 amino acids. Trimming took 4 bases from V and 4 from J; bases not matched to a gene: 3. Per germline, CDR1 SEHNR and CDR2 FQNEAQ (reference sequence). CDR3 DNA: TGTGCCAGCAGCTCAACAGGGGTCACTGAAGCTTTCTTT. Translated, it gives CASSSTGVTEAFF.

The chain has TRBV5-1 and TRBJ1-1; possible D gene TRBD1, 5 bases. V was clipped by 5 bases and J by 5 bases, with 19 bases between them. CDR3 size: 15 residues. Germline V CDR1 and CDR2: SGHRS, YFSETQ. DNA for the CDR3: TGCGCCAGCAGTGTCCTAGGGGCAGCGAGTACTGAAGCTTTCTTT. This encodes CASSVLGAASTEAFF.

The genes are TRBV2 and TRBJ1-5, with D maybe TRBD1 (6 bases). The CDR3 sequence is 13 residues long. V lost 3 bases, J lost 3 bases, and 6 bases lay in between. The germline gives CDR1 SNHLY, CDR2 FYNNEI. The CDR3 here is CASSEGANQPQHF. The CDR3 coding sequence is TGTGCCAGCAGTGAGGGGGCCAATCAGCCCCAGCATTTT.

This clone was observed once. The chain employs TRBV5-1 and TRBJ1-1; the D gene is possibly TRBD1 (5 bases). Trimming cost V 3 bases and J 4 bases, with 10 bases left between them. Germline V lookup: CDR1 SGHRS, CDR2 YFSETQ. This CDR3 contains 13 residues. CDR3 loop: CASSWGDGTEAFF. CDR3 nucleotides: TGCGCCAGCAGCTGGGGGGACGGCACTGAAGCTTTCTTT. Full variable domain (missing parts from reference TRBV5-1 and TRBJ1-1): KAGVTQTPRYLIKTRGQQVTLSCSPISGHRSVSWYQQTPGQGLQFLFEYFSETQRNKGNFPGRFSGRQFSNSRSEMNVSTLELGDSALYLCASSWGDGTEAFFGQGTRLTVV.

A single count supports this clone. The V and J genes are TRBV9 and TRBJ2-3, with TRBD2 matching over 10 bases. Losses at the gene ends were 0 bases for V and 2 bases for J; bases not matched to a gene: 3. CDR1 is SGDLS and CDR2 is YYNGEE in the germline V gene. This CDR3 is built from 16 residues. DNA of the CDR3: TGTGCCAGCAGCGTAGGTAGCGGGGGGTACACAGATACGCAGTATTTT. It translates to CASSVGSGGYTDTQYF.

V usage is TRBV28 and J usage is TRBJ2-4; 9 nucleotides agree with TRBD1. After removal of 6 bases from V and 3 bases from J, the junction contained 6 bases not matched to a gene. The CDR3 covers 15 residues. Germline-derived CDR1 and CDR2 are MDHEN and SYDVKM. The DNA of the CDR3 is TGTGCCAGCAGCTGGGGACAGGGCGGCAAAAACATTCAGTACTTC. Translation: CASSWGQGGKNIQYF.

The chain employs TRBV27 and TRBJ2-1, with 13 bases matching TRBD2. The CDR3 covers 17 residues. Germline values: CDR1 MNHEY, CDR2 SMNVEV (reference sequence). Trimming at V came to 5 bases and at J to 5 bases, leaving 9 bases not matched to a gene. The CDR3 DNA reads as TGTGCCAGCAGTCCCGGACTAGCGGGAGAGGCTAACAATGAGCAGTTCTTC. Translated, it gives CASSPGLAGEANNEQFF.

As DNA, the CDR3 is TGCGCCAGCCCCCCGGTTTGGAAGCTAGCGGGGGGGGCCTGCTACAATGAGCAGTTCTTC. Residues: CASPPVWKLAGGACYNEQFF. The V gene is TRBV10-1, the J gene TRBJ2-1; 12 bases align to TRBD2. From germline, CDR1 is WNHNN and CDR2 SYGVQD (reference sequence). The V segment lost 8 bases and the J segment 3 bases; nucleotides outside the gene matches: 20. This CDR3 has 20 amino acids.

This clone was recorded a few times. This chain uses TRBV28 with TRBJ2-7; weak D call: TRBD2 (5 bases). The germline CDR1 and CDR2 sequences are MDHEN and SYDVKM. The CDR3 covers 16 residues. The V and J ends lost 6 bases and 2 bases respectively, with 20 bases between them. This CDR3 is CASSLGGQWETYEQYF. CDR3 coding DNA: TGTGCCAGCAGCCTTGGAGGTCAGTGGGAGACCTACGAGCAGTACTTC.

The rearrangement joins TRBV27 to TRBJ1-1, with 12 positions matching TRBD1. The CDR3 extends over 16 amino acids. Germline V gives CDR1 MNHEY, CDR2 SMNVEV (reference sequence). Trimming cost V 6 bases and J 1 base; bases outside gene matches: 6. CDR3 bases: TGTGCCAGCAGGACTTGGGGACAGGGGGCGAACACTGAAGCTTTCTTT. Translated: CASRTWGQGANTEAFF.

V is TRBV28 and J is TRBJ2-7, with 14 bases fitting TRBD2. CDR3 length: 15 amino acids. Germline loops: CDR1 MDHEN, CDR2 SYDVKM. The V and J ends lost 6 bases and 3 bases, in that order; junction bases with no gene match: 4. The CDR3, as DNA: TGTGCCAGCAGCCGCGGGACTAGCGGGAGCTACGAGCAGTACTTC. Translating it yields CASSRGTSGSYEQYF.

This chain links TRBV25-1 with TRBJ2-2; TRBD2 matches 13 bases. Unmatched junction bases numbered 8, after V lost 5 bases and J lost 5 bases. There are 17 residues in the CDR3. The germline V gene encodes CDR1 MGHDK and CDR2 SYGVNS. In DNA, the CDR3 is TGTGCCAGCAGTCTACTAGCGGGGGGGCCGGGGACCGGGGAGCTGTTTTTT. Residues: CASSLLAGGPGTGELFF.

V usage is TRBV7-8 and J usage is TRBJ1-3, with D hard to call. CDR1 and CDR2 from the germline V gene are SGHVS and FQNEAQ. The CDR3 is 12 residues long. The V end was cut by 1 base, the J end by 8 bases, with 6 bases between. CDR3 sequence (DNA): TGTGCCAGCAGCTTAGGACTAGACACCATATATTTT. Protein sequence: CASSLGLDTIYF.

J is TRBJ1-1 and V is TRBV11-2, with 7 bases matching TRBD1. This CDR3 has 13 amino acids. Trimming removed 2 bases from V and 6 bases from J; junction bases left unmatched: 3. CDR1 and CDR2 from the germline V gene are SGHAT and FQNNGV. CDR3 protein: CASSLTQGSEAFF. The CDR3 DNA reads TGTGCCAGCAGCTTAACACAGGGGTCTGAAGCTTTCTTT.

The chain combines TRBV7-9 with TRBJ2-7, with D perhaps matching TRBD1 (6 bases). The CDR3 has 15 amino acids. V lost 5 bases, J lost 1 base, and 15 bases lay in between. Germline V lookup: CDR1 SEHNR, CDR2 FQNEAQ (reference sequence). The CDR3 protein is CASSRLSGTSYEQYF. The CDR3 region has the DNA TGTGCCAGCAGCCGTCTTTCCGGGACATCCTACGAGCAGTACTTC.

This sequence joins TRBV18 and TRBJ1-1, with a weak D call TRBD1 (6 bases). Per the germline V gene, CDR1 is KGHSH and CDR2 is LQKENI. V was shortened by 3 bases and J by 10 bases, with 21 bases between the two germline ends. This CDR3 has 15 residues. DNA of the CDR3: TGTGCCAGCTCACCTCGCAGTGACAGGAAATCAGGAGCTTTCTTT. This encodes CASSPRSDRKSGAFF.

The V gene is TRBV7-9, the J gene TRBJ2-7, with 10 bases identical to TRBD2. CDR1 and CDR2 (germline): SEHNR, FQNEAQ (reference sequence). This CDR3 has 13 residues. The junction had 6 bases not matched to a gene; V was cut back by 7 bases and J by 6 bases. CDR3 protein: CASTGTSEGEQYF. CDR3 nucleotides: TGTGCCAGCACAGGGACTAGCGAGGGCGAGCAGTACTTC. The entire variable domain, with the rest obtained from reference TRBV7-9 and TRBJ2-7, is as follows: DTGVSQNPRHKITKRGQNVTFRCDPISEHNRLYWYRQTLGQGPEFLTYFQNEAQLEKSRLLSDRFSAERPKGSFSTLEIQRTEQGDSAMYLCASTGTSEGEQYFGPGTRLTVT.

This sequence joins TRBV11-2 and TRBJ2-1; the match to TRBD2 covers 10 bases. This CDR3 comprises 18 residues. Looked up from germline, CDR1 is SGHAT and CDR2 is FQNNGV. J was trimmed by 0 bases and V by 5 bases; bases with no gene match: 10. The CDR3 here is CASSPAGGLGRSYNEQFF. The CDR3 region has the DNA TGTGCCAGCAGCCCAGCGGGAGGGCTTGGACGCTCCTACAATGAGCAGTTCTTC.

The chain carries TRBV2 and TRBJ2-1, with 9 nucleotides matching TRBD1. CDR3 length equals 13 residues. Unmatched junction bases numbered 10, after V lost 5 bases and J lost 14 bases. Germline CDR1 is SNHLY and CDR2 is FYNNEI. The CDR3 bases are TGTGCCAGCAGTACACAGGGGGCCCCTAGGAAGTTCTTC. It is translated as CASSTQGAPRKFF.

This chain links TRBV28 with TRBJ2-1; 7 bases fit TRBD2. In germline, CDR1 is MDHEN, CDR2 SYDVKM. The V and J ends lost 1 base and 6 bases, in that order; junction bases with no gene match: 12. This CDR3 is built from 17 residues. The CDR3 nucleotides are TGTGCCAGCAGTTTATCGGGGGGTTGGAGTAGCGGCAATGAGCAGTTCTTC. It encodes CASSLSGGWSSGNEQFF.

This clone showed up just a few times. The chain couples TRBV5-8 to TRBJ2-1; 10 positions agree with TRBD1. The trim removed 4 bases at V and 9 bases at J, leaving 13 bases unmatched. Germline values: CDR1 SGHTS, CDR2 YDEGEE. The CDR3 runs 16 residues. The DNA of the CDR3 is TGTGCCAGCAGCCTCGGGACAGGGGCCCTCCTGGGTGAGCAGTTCTTC. Its translation: CASSLGTGALLGEQFF. The variable domain in full, completed from reference TRBV5-8 and TRBJ2-1, reads EAGVTQSPTHLIKTRGQQATLRCSPISGHTSVYWYQQALGLGLQFLLWYDEGEERNRGNFPPRFSGRQFPNYSSELNVNALELEDSALYLCASSLGTGALLGEQFFGPGTRLTVL.

J is TRBJ2-1 and V is TRBV14; possibly TRBD2 for D (5 bases). The germline V and J ends were trimmed by 2 bases and 13 bases, with 9 bases remaining between them. CDR1 and CDR2 (germline): SGHDN, FVKESK. CDR3 length: 11 residues. The chain's CDR3 is CASSQSGEQFF. The CDR3 bases are TGTGCCAGCAGCCAATCCGGGGAACAGTTCTTC.

The chain recombines TRBV3-1 (or the pseudogene TRBV3-2) with TRBJ2-7, with 7 bases identical to TRBD1. V lost 1 base, J lost 6 bases, and 6 bases stayed unmatched. The germline V gene encodes CDR1 LGHDT and CDR2 YNNKEL (reference sequence). The CDR3 has 14 residues. The DNA for the CDR3 is TGTGCCAGCAGCCAAGCCTTAGGGGGCGCCGAGCAGTACTTC. It yields the protein CASSQALGGAEQYF.